This T cell receptor (beta chain) was observed in a study of blood T cells in healthy people across ages. Trimming removed 2 bases from V and 9 bases from J; junction bases left unmatched: 8. The CDR3 covers 15 residues. Germline V CDR1 and CDR2: MNHEY, SVGAGI. A second about 7 to 11 cycle PCR used barcoded and J-beta primers. TCRdb used MiXCR to reprocess the 5' RACE reads, holding one entry per CDR3 protein. This sample has about 1.4 million distinct CDR3 sequences, with 55% to 75% found just once. The V gene is TRBV6-5, the J gene TRBJ2-1, with 9 bases matching TRBD2. Input material: blood. The receptor was isolated from a man between 18 and 35 years old in good health. The chain's CDR3 is CASSYLAGRVGEQFF. CDR3 DNA: TGTGCCAGCAGTTACCTAGCGGGGAGAGTAGGTGAGCAGTTCTTC.